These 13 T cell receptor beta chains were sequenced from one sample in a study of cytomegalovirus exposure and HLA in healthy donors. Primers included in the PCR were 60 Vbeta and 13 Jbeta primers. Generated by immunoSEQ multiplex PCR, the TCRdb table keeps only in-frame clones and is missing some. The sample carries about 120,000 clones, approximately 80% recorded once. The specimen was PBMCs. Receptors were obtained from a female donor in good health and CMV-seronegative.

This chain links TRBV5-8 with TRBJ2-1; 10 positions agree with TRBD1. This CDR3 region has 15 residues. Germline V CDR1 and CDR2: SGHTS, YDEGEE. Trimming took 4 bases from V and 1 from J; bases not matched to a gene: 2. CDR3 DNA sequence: TGTGCCAGCAGCAAGGGACAGGGGTCCTACAATGAGCAGTTCTTC. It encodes CASSKGQGSYNEQFF. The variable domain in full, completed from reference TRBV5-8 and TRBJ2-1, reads EAGVTQSPTHLIKTRGQQATLRCSPISGHTSVYWYQQALGLGLQFLLWYDEGEERNRGNFPPRFSGRQFPNYSSELNVNALELEDSALYLCASSKGQGSYNEQFFGPGTRLTVL.

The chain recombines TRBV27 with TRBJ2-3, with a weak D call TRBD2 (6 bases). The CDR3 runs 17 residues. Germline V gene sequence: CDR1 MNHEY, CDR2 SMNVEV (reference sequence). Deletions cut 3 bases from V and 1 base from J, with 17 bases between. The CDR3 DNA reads TGTGCCAGCAGTTTTCGGGGACTCACGTTAGGCACAGATACGCAGTATTTT. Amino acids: CASSFRGLTLGTDTQYF.

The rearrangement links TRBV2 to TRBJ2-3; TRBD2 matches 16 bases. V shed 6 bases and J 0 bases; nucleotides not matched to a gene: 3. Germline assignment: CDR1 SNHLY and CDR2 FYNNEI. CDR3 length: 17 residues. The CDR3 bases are TGTGCCAGCAGGGGACTAGCGGGGGGGATTAGCACAGATACGCAGTATTTT. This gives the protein CASRGLAGGISTDTQYF.

CDR3 nucleotide sequence: TGTGCCAGCAGCGTAGTCGCCTACAATGAGCAGTTCTTC. It encodes CASSVVAYNEQFF. The chain recombines TRBV9 with TRBJ2-1; D not resolved. V lost 0 bases, J lost 2 bases, and 3 bases lay in between. This CDR3 has 13 residues. The germline V gene encodes CDR1 SGDLS and CDR2 YYNGEE.

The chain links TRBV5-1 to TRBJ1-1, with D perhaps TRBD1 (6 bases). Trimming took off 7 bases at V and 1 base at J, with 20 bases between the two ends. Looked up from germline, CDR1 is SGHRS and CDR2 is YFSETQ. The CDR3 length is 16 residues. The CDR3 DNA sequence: TGCGCCAGCCAGGGGAGCGGCAGAACGTCGAACACTGAAGCTTTCTTT. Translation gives CASQGSGRTSNTEAFF.

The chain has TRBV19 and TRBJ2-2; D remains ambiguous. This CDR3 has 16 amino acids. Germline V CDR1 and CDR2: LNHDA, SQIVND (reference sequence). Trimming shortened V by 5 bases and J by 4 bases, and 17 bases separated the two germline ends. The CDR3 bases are TGTGCCAGTAGTGCCCAGAGCCACTCGGGCACCGGGGAGCTGTTTTTT. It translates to CASSAQSHSGTGELFF.

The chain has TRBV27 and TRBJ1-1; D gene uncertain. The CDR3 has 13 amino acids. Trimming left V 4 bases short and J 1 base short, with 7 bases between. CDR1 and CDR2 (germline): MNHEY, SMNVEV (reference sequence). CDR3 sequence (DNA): TGTGCCAGCAGTTATGTAGCGAACACTGAAGCTTTCTTT. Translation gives CASSYVANTEAFF.

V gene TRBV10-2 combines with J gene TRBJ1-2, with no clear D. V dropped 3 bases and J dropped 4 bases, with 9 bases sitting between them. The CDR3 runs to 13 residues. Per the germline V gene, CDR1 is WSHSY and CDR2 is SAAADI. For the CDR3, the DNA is TGCGCCAGCAGTGATACAGCTCCCTATGGCTACACCTTC. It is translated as CASSDTAPYGYTF.

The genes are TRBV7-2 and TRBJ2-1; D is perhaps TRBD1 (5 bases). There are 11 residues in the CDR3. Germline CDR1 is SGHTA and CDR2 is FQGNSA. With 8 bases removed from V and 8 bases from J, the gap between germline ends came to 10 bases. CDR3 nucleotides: TGTGCCAGCGCCAGGGTCGATGAGCAGTTCTTC. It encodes CASARVDEQFF.

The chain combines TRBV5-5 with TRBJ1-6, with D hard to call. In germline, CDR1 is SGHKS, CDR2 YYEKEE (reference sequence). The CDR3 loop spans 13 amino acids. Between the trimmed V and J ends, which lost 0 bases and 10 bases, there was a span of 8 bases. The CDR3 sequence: CASSLGFRSPLHF. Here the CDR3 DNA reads TGTGCCAGCAGCTTGGGGTTCCGGTCACCCCTCCACTTT.

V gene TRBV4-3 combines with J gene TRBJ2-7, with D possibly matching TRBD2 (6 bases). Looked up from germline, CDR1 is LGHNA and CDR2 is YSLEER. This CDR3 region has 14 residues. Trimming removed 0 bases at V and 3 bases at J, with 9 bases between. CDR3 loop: CASSQELANYEQYF. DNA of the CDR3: TGCGCCAGCAGCCAAGAACTAGCAAACTACGAGCAGTACTTC.

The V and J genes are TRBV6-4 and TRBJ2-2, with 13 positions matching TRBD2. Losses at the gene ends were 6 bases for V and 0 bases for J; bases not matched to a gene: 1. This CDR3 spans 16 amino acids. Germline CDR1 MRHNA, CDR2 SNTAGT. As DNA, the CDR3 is TGTGCCAGCAGCGGGACTAGCGGGGCGAACACCGGGGAGCTGTTTTTT. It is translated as CASSGTSGANTGELFF.

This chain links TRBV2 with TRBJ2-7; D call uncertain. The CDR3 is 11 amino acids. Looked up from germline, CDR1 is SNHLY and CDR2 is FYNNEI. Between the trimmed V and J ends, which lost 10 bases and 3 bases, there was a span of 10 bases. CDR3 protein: CATRLSYEQYF. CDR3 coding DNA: TGTGCCACCAGATTGAGCTACGAGCAGTACTTC. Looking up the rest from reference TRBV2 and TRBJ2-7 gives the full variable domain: EPEVTQTPSHQVTQMGQEVILRCVPISNHLYFYWYRQILGQKVEFLVSFYNNEISEKSEIFDDQFSVERPDGSNFTLKIRSTKLEDSAMYFCATRLSYEQYFGPGTRLTVT.